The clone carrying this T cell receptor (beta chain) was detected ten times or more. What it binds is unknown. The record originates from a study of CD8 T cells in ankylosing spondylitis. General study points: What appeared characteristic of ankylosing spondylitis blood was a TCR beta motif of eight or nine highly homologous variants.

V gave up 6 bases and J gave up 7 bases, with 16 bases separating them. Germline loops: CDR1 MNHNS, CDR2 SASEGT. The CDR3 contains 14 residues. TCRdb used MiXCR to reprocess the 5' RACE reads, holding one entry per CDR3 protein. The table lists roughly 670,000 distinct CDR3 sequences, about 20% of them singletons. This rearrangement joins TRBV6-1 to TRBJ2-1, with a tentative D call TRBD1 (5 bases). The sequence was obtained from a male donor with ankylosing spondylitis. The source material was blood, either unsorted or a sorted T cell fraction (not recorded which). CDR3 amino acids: CASRSVLGRNEQFF. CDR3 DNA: TGTGCCAGCAGGTCTGTCTTGGGGCGGAATGAGCAGTTCTTC.